Shown below are 19 T cell receptor beta chains from a single sample sequenced in a study of blood T cell repertoires in COVID-19. This table comes from immunoSEQ multiplex PCR, and its TCRdb copy is limited to in-frame clones, with some not included. This repertoire shows 150,000 to 200,000 clones, around 89% found once; its top ten account for 1.5% to 2%. Material for sequencing was peripheral blood. The receptors were gathered from a man younger than 35 who had recovered from COVID-19.

The CDR3 DNA follows: TGCGCCAGCAGCTTGGTGGGTAACAGCGGGGAAAAACTGTTTTTT. Its translation: CASSLVGNSGEKLFF. The V gene is TRBV5-1, the J gene TRBJ1-4; D is unclear. The CDR3 is made up of 15 amino acids. Looked up from germline, CDR1 is SGHRS and CDR2 is YFSETQ. V dropped 0 bases and J dropped 8 bases, with 14 bases sitting between them.

This chain uses TRBV25-1 with TRBJ2-5, with 14 positions matching TRBD2. The CDR3 contains 17 residues. Germline CDR1 and CDR2: MGHDK and SYGVNS. The junction had 7 bases not matched to a gene; V was cut back by 2 bases and J by 5 bases. CDR3 residues: CASSEGRTSGRSETQYF. In nucleotides, the CDR3 is TGTGCCAGCAGTGAAGGCAGGACTAGCGGGAGGTCGGAGACCCAGTACTTC.

The chain joins TRBV7-6 to TRBJ1-2; TRBD1 matches at 7 bases. The V and J ends lost 0 bases and 6 bases, in that order; junction bases with no gene match: 7. This CDR3 is 15 amino acids long. Germline loops: CDR1 SGHVS, CDR2 FNYEAQ. The CDR3 sequence is CASSLARSGGHGYTF. In nucleotides, the CDR3 is TGTGCCAGCAGCTTAGCGCGATCAGGGGGGCATGGCTACACCTTC. Variable domain in full (rest from reference TRBV7-6 and TRBJ1-2): GAGVSQSPRYKVTKRGQDVALRCDPISGHVSLYWYRQALGQGPEFLTYFNYEAQQDKSGLPNDRFSAERPEGSISTLTIQRTEQRDSAMYRCASSLARSGGHGYTFGSGTRLTVV.

This chain joins TRBV9 and TRBJ1-2; 8 bases agree with TRBD1. This CDR3 contains 16 residues. CDR1 SGDLS and CDR2 YYNGEE come from the germline V gene. Unmatched junction bases numbered 14, after V lost 6 bases and J lost 4 bases. In DNA form, the CDR3 reads TGTGCCAGCACCTCTGAGATCCCCGGGACAGGCTATGGCTACACCTTC. Its translation is CASTSEIPGTGYGYTF.

This chain uses TRBV5-1 with TRBJ2-1; a weak D match, TRBD1 (6 bases). The CDR3 runs to 16 residues. CDR1 and CDR2 from the germline V gene are SGHRS and YFSETQ. The V end lost 6 bases, the J end lost 6 bases, and 22 bases lay between the germline ends. CDR3 sequence: CASTPFTGLDANEQFF. As DNA, the CDR3 is TGCGCCAGCACTCCTTTTACAGGGCTCGATGCCAATGAGCAGTTCTTC.

This chain links TRBV27 with TRBJ1-2; 12 bases line up with TRBD1. The V segment lost 4 bases and the J segment 8 bases; nucleotides outside the gene matches: 8. The CDR3 is 15 amino acids. Germline values: CDR1 MNHEY, CDR2 SMNVEV (reference sequence). As DNA, the CDR3 is TGTGCCAGCAGTTACGCCGGGACAGGGGGCGCGGGCTACACCTTC. Translated: CASSYAGTGGAGYTF.

This clone has just one count. The rearrangement links TRBV12-3 or TRBV12-4 to TRBJ1-1; no definite D call. The CDR3 extends over 13 amino acids. Trimming pared 3 bases from V and 1 base from J, leaving 6 bases between. CDR3 DNA: TGTGCCAGCAGTTTCCTAGAGAACACTGAAGCTTTCTTT. Translating gives CASSFLENTEAFF.

The chain has TRBV27 and TRBJ1-5; D remains unclear. Germline CDR1 is MNHEY and CDR2 is SMNVEV (reference sequence). The CDR3 totals 15 residues. Trimming took 2 bases from V and 0 from J, leaving 8 bases between them. The CDR3 protein is CASSLRGYSNQPQHF. Written as DNA, the CDR3 is TGTGCCAGCAGTTTACGGGGTTATAGCAATCAGCCCCAGCATTTT.

The rearrangement uses TRBV5-4 and TRBJ2-2, with D tentatively TRBD1 (6 bases). The CDR3 consists of 14 residues. Germline V gene sequence: CDR1 SGHNT, CDR2 YYREEE (reference sequence). V gave up 4 bases and J gave up 5 bases, with 12 bases separating them. The CDR3: CASSIYRDTGELFF. CDR3 nucleotides: TGTGCCAGCAGCATATACAGGGATACCGGGGAGCTGTTTTTT.

The chain couples TRBV5-7 to TRBJ1-3; D gene uncertain. TRBV5-7 is reported as an ORF; its role is uncertain. CDR3 size: 17 residues. V shed 5 bases and J shed 0 bases, with 18 bases lying between them. The CDR3 sequence: CASRSRKQSFSGNTIYF. CDR3 sequence (DNA): TGTGCCAGCAGATCGCGGAAACAATCGTTCTCTGGAAACACCATATATTTT.

This clone is a singleton in its sample. This chain connects TRBV28 to TRBJ1-5; D is uncertain. CDR3 length: 12 amino acids. Trimming shortened V by 4 bases and J by 4 bases, and 5 bases separated the two germline ends. Germline values: CDR1 MDHEN, CDR2 SYDVKM. The CDR3 reads CASSSNNQPQHF. The DNA of the CDR3 is TGTGCCAGCAGTTCTAATAATCAGCCCCAGCATTTT.

The chain is built from TRBV5-1 and TRBJ2-7; D is perhaps TRBD2 (6 bases). Germline V gene sequence: CDR1 SGHRS, CDR2 YFSETQ. Trimming cost V 2 bases and J 2 bases, with 14 bases left between them. CDR3 size: 15 residues. In nucleotides, the CDR3 is TGCGCCAGCAGCTTAGCGGACTCGGGGGCCTACGAGCAGTACTTC. Its translation is CASSLADSGAYEQYF.

V gene TRBV30 combines with J gene TRBJ2-3, with D maybe TRBD2 (6 bases). Germline CDR1 GTSNPN, CDR2 SVGIG (reference sequence). The V gene lost 0 bases and the J gene lost 0 bases, with 10 bases spanning the gap. CDR3 length equals 15 residues. The CDR3 here is CAWSVLGTSTDTQYF. The CDR3, as DNA: TGTGCCTGGAGTGTACTTGGGACTAGCACAGATACGCAGTATTTT.

V is TRBV6-5 and J is TRBJ2-7; 8 positions agree with TRBD1. CDR3 size: 13 residues. Germline V gene sequence: CDR1 MNHEY, CDR2 SVGAGI. The trim removed 2 bases at V and 6 bases at J, leaving 3 bases unmatched. This CDR3 reads CASSYATGGEQYF. CDR3 DNA: TGTGCCAGCAGTTACGCTACAGGGGGCGAGCAGTACTTC.

The chain employs TRBV6-5 and TRBJ1-5, with unresolved D. Germline V gene data show CDR1 as MNHEY and CDR2 as SVGAGI. The CDR3 extends over 13 amino acids. The V gene lost 8 bases and the J gene lost 4 bases, with 12 bases spanning the gap. The CDR3 loop is CASEISLNQPQHF. As DNA, the CDR3 is TGTGCCAGCGAGATTTCCCTTAATCAGCCCCAGCATTTT.

CDR3 nucleotides: TGCGCCAGCTCGACCCCAGGGTTTGCTGAGCAGTTCTTC. The encoded protein is CASSTPGFAEQFF. The rearrangement links TRBV5-1 to TRBJ2-1, with D maybe TRBD1 (5 bases). Germline V lookup: CDR1 SGHRS, CDR2 YFSETQ. This CDR3 has 13 amino acids. V was shortened by 7 bases and J by 9 bases, with 17 bases between the two germline ends.

The chain uses TRBV2 and TRBJ2-7, with D perhaps TRBD2 (6 bases). The CDR3 runs to 13 residues. Trimming cost V 7 bases and J 3 bases, with 13 bases left between them. CDR1 is SNHLY, CDR2 FYNNEI, per germline. CDR3 nucleotides: TGTGCCAGCACCCCCCCCGGGAGCTACGAGCAGTACTTC. Its translation: CASTPPGSYEQYF.

The chain uses TRBV7-2 and TRBJ2-7; D not certain. Looked up from germline, CDR1 is SGHTA and CDR2 is FQGNSA. The length of the CDR3 is 15 residues. Trimming removed 2 bases from V and 3 bases from J, with 14 bases in between. The CDR3 loop reads CASSLSYELSYEQYF. CDR3 coding DNA: TGTGCCAGCAGCTTATCTTACGAGTTGAGCTACGAGCAGTACTTC.

The gene calls are TRBV4-3 and TRBJ1-1; TRBD1 aligns across 8 bases. J was trimmed by 3 bases and V by 0 bases; bases with no gene match: 9. Germline V gene sequence: CDR1 LGHNA, CDR2 YSLEER. This CDR3 spans 17 amino acids. The CDR3 here is CASSQDGTGSRDTEAFF. For the CDR3, the DNA is TGCGCCAGCAGCCAAGACGGGACAGGATCAAGAGACACTGAAGCTTTCTTT.